The 28 T cell receptor beta chains presented below share a single source sample, sequenced in a study of T cell changes during pregnancy in multiple sclerosis. Here immunoSEQ multiplex PCR was the method, and the copy in TCRdb shows in-frame clones only, minus some. The sample contains around 100,000 clones, about 89% of which appear only once. The material was peripheral blood, obtained after pregnancy. Receptors were obtained from a female donor with multiple sclerosis, enrolled in a pregnancy study.

V gene TRBV6-1 combines with J gene TRBJ1-1, with 10 nucleotides matching TRBD1. Germline loops: CDR1 MNHNS, CDR2 SASEGT. The CDR3 sequence is 16 residues long. V lost 4 bases and J lost 5; bases outside the gene matches: 10. DNA for the CDR3: TGTGCCAGCAGTGGACGACAGGGGGCAACGGAGACTGAAGCTTTCTTT. Translated, it gives CASSGRQGATETEAFF.

This chain joins TRBV11-2 and TRBJ2-5, with 9 bases identical to TRBD2. J was trimmed by 6 bases and V by 5 bases; bases with no gene match: 7. Germline V gene sequence: CDR1 SGHAT, CDR2 FQNNGV. This CDR3 spans 14 amino acids. The CDR3 spells CASSLGTSRQTQYF. The CDR3 nucleotides are TGTGCCAGCAGCCTGGGGACTAGCCGCCAGACCCAGTACTTC.

CDR3 protein: CASSLTSGVGNFNEQFF. The DNA of the CDR3 is TGTGCCAGCAGCTTGACTTCGGGGGTAGGGAATTTCAATGAGCAGTTCTTC. The genes are TRBV5-6 and TRBJ2-1; TRBD2 is a possible D gene (6 bases). The CDR3 runs to 17 residues. The V end was cut by 1 base, the J end by 6 bases, with 20 bases between. Germline loops: CDR1 SGHDT, CDR2 YYEEEE.

This clone occurred once. The chain recombines TRBV5-4 with TRBJ2-1; 10 positions match TRBD2. Germline CDR1 and CDR2: SGHNT and YYREEE (reference sequence). There are 16 residues in the CDR3. Germline trimming cut 2 bases from V and 7 bases from J; bases unmatched to any gene: 9. The DNA of the CDR3 is TGTGCCAGCAGCTTTTATAGCGGGGGGCACTATAATGAGCAGTTCTTC. This sequence encodes CASSFYSGGHYNEQFF. Together with reference TRBV5-4 and TRBJ2-1, the CDR3 gives the full variable domain: ETGVTQSPTHLIKTRGQQVTLRCSSQSGHNTVSWYQQALGQGPQFIFQYYREEENGRGNFPPRFSGLQFPNYSSELNVNALELDDSALYLCASSFYSGGHYNEQFFGPGTRLTVL.

The gene calls are TRBV27 and TRBJ1-2; 12 bases line up with TRBD1. The germline CDR1 and CDR2 sequences are MNHEY and SMNVEV (reference sequence). V lost 5 bases and J lost 7; bases outside the gene matches: 5. The CDR3 runs to 14 residues. CDR3 in DNA: TGTGCCAGCAGTCCGGGACAGGGGGCGGGTGGCTACACCTTC. This translates into CASSPGQGAGGYTF.

CDR3: CASSVEGGGTQYF. The CDR3 DNA reads as TGTGCCAGCAGCGTAGAAGGGGGCGGTACGCAGTATTTT. The chain combines TRBV9 with TRBJ2-3, with 7 positions matching TRBD1. Looked up from germline, CDR1 is SGDLS and CDR2 is YYNGEE. The CDR3 runs to 13 residues. Germline trimming cut 0 bases from V and 8 bases from J; bases unmatched to any gene: 3.

The chain employs TRBV10-3 and TRBJ1-1, with D tentatively TRBD1 (5 bases). Deletions cut 9 bases from V and 2 bases from J, with 13 bases between. The germline V gene has CDR1 ENHRY and CDR2 SYGVKD. This CDR3 spans 13 amino acids. This CDR3 is CAIQDDLNTEAFF. The CDR3 DNA follows: TGTGCCATACAGGACGACCTTAACACTGAAGCTTTCTTT.

This clone was seen a few times. V is TRBV10-3 and J is TRBJ1-6, with 10 bases that match TRBD1. Germline V gene sequence: CDR1 ENHRY, CDR2 SYGVKD. Unmatched junction bases numbered 4, after V lost 10 bases and J lost 7 bases. CDR3 size: 13 residues. CDR3 nucleotides: TGTGCCACCAAGGGACAGGGGAATTCACCCCTCCACTTT. Protein: CATKGQGNSPLHF.

The CDR3 spells CSVRGGNTDTQYF. The CDR3 DNA sequence: TGCAGCGTTAGAGGGGGAAACACAGATACGCAGTATTTT. The chain is built from TRBV29-1 and TRBJ2-3; tentative D call: TRBD1 (6 bases). The CDR3 totals 13 residues. V lost 5 bases, J lost 2 bases, and 11 bases lay in between. Germline CDR1 SQVTM, CDR2 ANQGSEA.

The CDR3 DNA reads TGTGCCAGCAGCAGGGTCAGAGGACAGCGAGAACGGGAGACCCAGTACTTC. Protein sequence: CASSRVRGQRERETQYF. The chain uses TRBV7-2 and TRBJ2-5; possibly TRBD1 for D (6 bases). Trimming shortened V by 5 bases and J by 5 bases, and 24 bases separated the two germline ends. This CDR3 spans 17 amino acids. Germline-derived CDR1 and CDR2 are SGHTA and FQGNSA. The entire variable domain, with the rest obtained from reference TRBV7-2 and TRBJ2-5, is as follows: GAGVSQSPSNKVTEKGKDVELRCDPISGHTALYWYRQSLGQGLEFLIYFQGNSAPDKSGLPSDRFSAERTGGSVSTLTIQRTQQEDSAVYLCASSRVRGQRERETQYFGPGTRLLVL.

A single count supports this clone. As DNA, the CDR3 is TGTGCCAGCAGCCCCGGGACAGGGCCACACAATGAGCAGTTCTTC. Its protein is CASSPGTGPHNEQFF. The chain links TRBV11-1 to TRBJ2-1; TRBD1 matches 9 bases. V lost 5 bases to trimming and J lost 5 bases; unmatched junction nucleotides: 7. This CDR3 region has 15 residues. From germline, CDR1 is SGHAT and CDR2 FQDESV (reference sequence).

The CDR3 spells CASSPGTPNTEAFF. CDR3 DNA sequence: TGTGCCAGCTCACCAGGGACACCGAACACTGAAGCTTTCTTT. The J gene is TRBJ1-1, the V gene TRBV18, with D perhaps matching TRBD1 (6 bases). Germline V gene sequence: CDR1 KGHSH, CDR2 LQKENI. V lost 2 bases and J lost 1, with 8 bases in between. The CDR3 length is 14 residues.

The chain is built from TRBV7-6 and TRBJ2-7; perhaps TRBD2 as D (5 bases). V was trimmed by 5 bases and J by 4 bases, leaving 9 bases between them. This CDR3 is built from 12 residues. Looked up from germline, CDR1 is SGHVS and CDR2 is FNYEAQ. The CDR3 bases are TGTGCCAGCAGCCGCCCGGGGTACGAGCAGTACTTC. The encoded protein is CASSRPGYEQYF.

V and J are TRBV11-1 and TRBJ1-2, with a possible D match to TRBD1 (5 bases). V was clipped by 0 bases and J by 4 bases, with 9 bases between them. This CDR3 spans 14 amino acids. CDR1 and CDR2 from the germline V gene are SGHAT and FQDESV (reference sequence). The chain's CDR3 is CASSLASGRYGYTF. The CDR3 DNA is TGTGCCAGCAGCTTAGCTTCAGGGCGCTATGGCTACACCTTC.

This clone was seen just once. The V and J genes are TRBV5-1 and TRBJ1-4; 7 bases agree with TRBD1. The V segment lost 4 bases and the J segment 10 bases; nucleotides outside the gene matches: 10. The CDR3 consists of 14 residues. Germline V gene lookup returns CDR1 SGHRS and CDR2 YFSETQ. As DNA, the CDR3 is TGCGCCAGCAGCGAACCAGGGGGGTTGAGAAAACTGTTTTTT. Its protein is CASSEPGGLRKLFF.

The V call is TRBV5-6, the J call TRBJ2-1; 9 bases align to TRBD2. The CDR3 consists of 16 residues. The V gene's germline CDR1 is SGHDT and CDR2 YYEEEE. Germline trimming cut 2 bases from V and 8 bases from J; bases unmatched to any gene: 11. CDR3 sequence reads: CASSLSAAGGLYEQFF. For the CDR3, the DNA is TGTGCCAGCAGCTTAAGTGCCGCGGGGGGGCTCTATGAGCAGTTCTTC.

CDR3 sequence: CASSLDRVAGELFF. Here the CDR3 DNA reads TGTGCCAGCAGCTTAGACAGGGTAGCCGGGGAGCTGTTTTTT. This rearrangement joins TRBV11-2 to TRBJ2-2, with D perhaps TRBD1 (5 bases). Trimming pared 0 bases from V and 6 bases from J, leaving 8 bases between. Germline CDR1 reads SGHAT; CDR2 reads FQNNGV. CDR3 length: 14 residues.

The genes are TRBV19 and TRBJ1-1, with D possibly TRBD1 on 5 matching bases. The CDR3 runs to 17 residues. Germline V gene sequence: CDR1 LNHDA, CDR2 SQIVND (reference sequence). The ends were cut back, 1 base at V and 3 bases at J, with 18 bases in the middle. In DNA form, the CDR3 reads TGTGCCAGTAGTATAGCCCCAACAGGAGTACAATACACTGAAGCTTTCTTT. This sequence encodes CASSIAPTGVQYTEAFF.

Here the CDR3 reads CASSEGVRGNMNTEAFF. The CDR3 coding sequence is TGTGCCAGCAGTGAAGGAGTAAGGGGGAACATGAACACTGAAGCTTTCTTT. This rearrangement joins TRBV2 to TRBJ1-1, with a tentative D call TRBD1 (6 bases). This CDR3 is 17 amino acids long. With 1 base removed from V and 0 bases from J, the gap between germline ends came to 15 bases. Germline V gene sequence: CDR1 SNHLY, CDR2 FYNNEI.

The V and J genes are TRBV6-5 and TRBJ2-6; 7 bases agree with TRBD1. Losses at the gene ends were 0 bases for V and 5 bases for J; bases not matched to a gene: 4. This CDR3 comprises 16 residues. Germline CDR1 is MNHEY and CDR2 is SVGAGI. The CDR3 region has the DNA TGTGCCAGCAGTTACTCCACAGGGGAGAGGGCCAACGTCCTGACTTTC. Its translation: CASSYSTGERANVLTF.

CDR3 bases: TGTGCCAGCAGTGAATCTGGACTAGGCAGCACAGATACGCAGTATTTT. Residues: CASSESGLGSTDTQYF. The chain carries TRBV25-1 and TRBJ2-3; 7 bases are shared with TRBD2. This CDR3 comprises 16 residues. Trimming removed 1 base from V and 0 bases from J; junction bases left unmatched: 4. CDR1 is MGHDK, CDR2 SYGVNS, per germline.

The chain is built from TRBV6-5 and TRBJ2-3; possibly TRBD1 for D (5 bases). Trimming pared 4 bases from V and 5 bases from J, leaving 7 bases between. Germline lookup yields CDR1 MNHEY and CDR2 SVGAGI. The CDR3 spans 12 residues. The CDR3: CASSLTGDTQYF. The CDR3 nucleotides are TGTGCCAGCAGTTTAACAGGAGATACGCAGTATTTT.

This chain links TRBV5-4 with TRBJ2-7, with D possibly TRBD1 on 6 matching bases. The germline V gene has CDR1 SGHNT and CDR2 YYREEE (reference sequence). There are 15 residues in the CDR3. V lost 2 bases, J lost 0 bases, and 12 bases lay in between. The CDR3 DNA follows: TGTGCCAGCAGCTTAAGCCCCAGGGGCTCCTACGAGCAGTACTTC. Protein product: CASSLSPRGSYEQYF.

The V gene is TRBV7-9, the J gene TRBJ1-4; D is possibly TRBD1 (6 bases). Trimming took 4 bases from V and 8 from J, leaving 26 bases between them. The CDR3 has 18 residues. The germline V gene encodes CDR1 SEHNR and CDR2 FQNEAQ (reference sequence). The CDR3 bases are TGTGCCAGCAGCTCCGACCACTCAGCCTCAGGGGATTGGGAAAAACTGTTTTTT. This translates into CASSSDHSASGDWEKLFF.

This chain uses TRBV19 with TRBJ1-5; D is perhaps TRBD1 (6 bases). CDR1 and CDR2 from the germline V gene are LNHDA and SQIVND (reference sequence). V was clipped by 0 bases and J by 3 bases, with 24 bases between them. This CDR3 has 20 residues. The CDR3 DNA reads as TGTGCCAGTAGTATAGATCGTGGTCCGACCGAGGACAGCTTCAATCAGCCCCAGCATTTT. This gives the protein CASSIDRGPTEDSFNQPQHF. The entire variable domain, with the rest obtained from reference TRBV19 and TRBJ1-5, is as follows: DGGITQSPKYLFRKEGQNVTLSCEQNLNHDAMYWYRQDPGQGLRLIYYSQIVNDFQKGDIAEGYSVSREKKESFPLTVTSAQKNPTAFYLCASSIDRGPTEDSFNQPQHFGDGTRLSIL.

The V gene is TRBV14, the J gene TRBJ2-1; 14 positions match TRBD2. The V and J ends lost 5 bases and 3 bases, in that order; junction bases with no gene match: 9. Germline V CDR1 and CDR2: SGHDN, FVKESK. This CDR3 region has 18 residues. The CDR3 nucleotides are TGTGCCAGCAGCGGTCCGGGACTAGCGGGGGTGAACTACAATGAGCAGTTCTTC. The encoded protein is CASSGPGLAGVNYNEQFF.

J is TRBJ2-7 and V is TRBV7-2; 8 nucleotides agree with TRBD2. Germline-derived CDR1 and CDR2 are SGHTA and FQGNSA. The CDR3 is 15 residues long. V was pared by 4 bases and J by 3 bases, with 8 bases of the junction left unmatched. CDR3 sequence: CASSSFGGGFYEQYF. DNA of the CDR3: TGTGCCAGCAGCTCTTTCGGCGGGGGGTTCTACGAGCAGTACTTC.

The genes are TRBV9 and TRBJ2-1; TRBD2 agrees at 12 bases. The CDR3 consists of 18 residues. Unmatched junction bases numbered 14, after V lost 3 bases and J lost 7 bases. Germline V CDR1 and CDR2: SGDLS, YYNGEE. The CDR3 spells CASSAPGSSGGAGNEQFF. The DNA of the CDR3 is TGTGCCAGCAGCGCCCCAGGGTCTAGCGGGGGGGCGGGTAATGAGCAGTTCTTC.